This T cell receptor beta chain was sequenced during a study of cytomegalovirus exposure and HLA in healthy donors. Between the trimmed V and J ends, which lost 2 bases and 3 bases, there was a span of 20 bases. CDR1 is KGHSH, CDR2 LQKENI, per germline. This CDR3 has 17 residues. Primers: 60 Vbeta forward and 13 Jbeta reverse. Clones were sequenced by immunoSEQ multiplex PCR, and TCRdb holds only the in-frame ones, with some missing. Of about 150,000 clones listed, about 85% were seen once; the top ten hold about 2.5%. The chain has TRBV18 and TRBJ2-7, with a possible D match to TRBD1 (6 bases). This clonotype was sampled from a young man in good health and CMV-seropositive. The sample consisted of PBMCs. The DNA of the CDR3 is TGTGCCAGCTCACCAGTGGCAGGGGAGCTTGGTTACTACGAGCAGTACGTC. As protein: CASSPVAGELGYYEQYV.